The 13 T cell receptor beta chains below all came from one sample that was sequenced in a study of T cell responses to AZD1222 COVID-19 vaccine. TCRdb's copy holds only in-frame clones and misses some; the assay was immunoSEQ multiplex PCR. This sample has around 120,000 clones, with about 90% found just once. Specimen: peripheral blood, collected 28 days after the second AZD1222 dose. The receptors were sampled from an adult who received the AZD1222 COVID-19 vaccine.

Only one count was recorded for this clone. The chain joins TRBV7-8 to TRBJ1-4; D is uncertain. This CDR3 spans 13 amino acids. The germline gives CDR1 SGHVS, CDR2 FQNEAQ. With 1 base removed from V and 2 bases from J, the gap between germline ends came to 2 bases. The CDR3 is CASSLDTNEKLFF. DNA of the CDR3: TGTGCCAGCAGCTTAGACACTAATGAAAAACTGTTTTTT.

This clone was counted once. This chain joins TRBV27 and TRBJ1-5; D perhaps matches TRBD1 (6 bases). The CDR3 has 14 amino acids. Between the trimmed V and J ends, which lost 5 bases and 0 bases, there was a span of 8 bases. CDR1 MNHEY and CDR2 SMNVEV come from the germline V gene (reference sequence). CDR3 in DNA: TGTGCCAGCAGTCAGGGGTATAGCAATCAGCCCCAGCATTTT. This codes for CASSQGYSNQPQHF.

This chain connects TRBV2 to TRBJ2-1, with D maybe TRBD1 (6 bases). From germline, CDR1 is SNHLY and CDR2 FYNNEI. V dropped 1 base and J dropped 4 bases, with 14 bases sitting between them. This CDR3 comprises 16 residues. CDR3 bases: TGTGCCAGCAGTGAAGATCCAACAGGGACGTACAATGAGCAGTTCTTC. Protein sequence: CASSEDPTGTYNEQFF. Looking up the rest from reference TRBV2 and TRBJ2-1 gives the full variable domain: EPEVTQTPSHQVTQMGQEVILRCVPISNHLYFYWYRQILGQKVEFLVSFYNNEISEKSEIFDDQFSVERPDGSNFTLKIRSTKLEDSAMYFCASSEDPTGTYNEQFFGPGTRLTVL.

This chain joins TRBV27 and TRBJ1-2; D may be TRBD1 (6 bases). Germline V gives CDR1 MNHEY, CDR2 SMNVEV (reference sequence). The CDR3 contains 13 residues. V shed 5 bases and J shed 2 bases, with 9 bases lying between them. For the CDR3, the DNA is TGTGCCAGCAGTCGAACAGGGAACTATGGCTACACCTTC. Residues: CASSRTGNYGYTF.

The J gene is TRBJ1-3, the V gene TRBV7-9; D gene uncertain. Germline CDR1 and CDR2: SEHNR and FQNEAQ (reference sequence). The V and J ends lost 3 bases and 4 bases respectively, with 4 bases between them. This CDR3 comprises 12 residues. CDR3 region: CASSLLGNTIYF. CDR3 DNA: TGTGCCAGCAGCTTGTTAGGAAACACCATATATTTT.

The V gene is TRBV28, the J gene TRBJ1-5, with 7 bases lining up with TRBD1. Germline lookup yields CDR1 MDHEN and CDR2 SYDVKM. Germline trimming cut 5 bases from V and 5 bases from J; bases unmatched to any gene: 12. The CDR3 covers 16 residues. DNA for the CDR3: TGTGCCAGCAGTCCCCTTGTAGGGACAGCGTATCAGCCCCAGCATTTT. It yields the protein CASSPLVGTAYQPQHF. The full variable domain, completed using reference TRBV28 and TRBJ1-5, is DVKVTQSSRYLVKRTGEKVFLECVQDMDHENMFWYRQDPGLGLRLIYFSYDVKMKEKGDIPEGYSVSREKKERFSLILESASTNQTSMYLCASSPLVGTAYQPQHFGDGTRLSIL.

The chain couples TRBV28 to TRBJ1-1, with 9 bases fitting TRBD1. Germline CDR1 and CDR2: MDHEN and SYDVKM. Trimming took 6 bases from V and 4 from J; bases not matched to a gene: 6. This CDR3 comprises 14 residues. Here the CDR3 reads CASRGDRDSTEAFF. The DNA for the CDR3 is TGTGCCAGCAGAGGGGACAGGGATAGCACTGAAGCTTTCTTT.

The chain has TRBV5-1 and TRBJ2-5, with a weak D call TRBD1 (6 bases). Trimming shortened V by 3 bases and J by 1 base, and 10 bases separated the two germline ends. There are 14 residues in the CDR3. In germline, CDR1 is SGHRS, CDR2 YFSETQ. CDR3 nucleotide sequence: TGCGCCAGCAGCTCGAGGACAGCCCAAGAGACCCAGTACTTC. Its translation: CASSSRTAQETQYF.

This chain uses TRBV5-4 with TRBJ2-1; D not certain. Germline values: CDR1 SGHNT, CDR2 YYREEE (reference sequence). The CDR3 consists of 15 residues. Trimming cost V 3 bases and J 4 bases, with 14 bases left between them. CDR3 protein: CASSWASLGYNEQFF. CDR3 DNA sequence: TGTGCCAGCAGCTGGGCCTCTTTAGGGTACAATGAGCAGTTCTTC.

CDR3 bases: TGCGCCAGCAGCTTGGCCGGGGCCGGCGCTAATGAAAAACTGTTTTTT. Residues: CASSLAGAGANEKLFF. V gene TRBV5-1 combines with J gene TRBJ1-4; TRBD1 might be the D (5 bases). The CDR3 totals 16 residues. CDR1 and CDR2 from the germline V gene are SGHRS and YFSETQ. With 0 bases removed from V and 3 bases from J, the gap between germline ends came to 12 bases.

This rearrangement joins TRBV5-1 to TRBJ2-2; the D gene is possibly TRBD2 (5 bases). Germline V gene sequence: CDR1 SGHRS, CDR2 YFSETQ. CDR3 size: 14 residues. The ends were cut back, 2 bases at V and 4 bases at J, with 9 bases in the middle. The CDR3: CASSFSAATGELFF. In nucleotides, the CDR3 is TGCGCCAGCAGCTTTAGCGCAGCCACCGGGGAGCTGTTTTTT.

This rearrangement joins TRBV19 to TRBJ2-3; 9 nucleotides line up with TRBD2. The junction had 4 bases not matched to a gene; V was cut back by 4 bases and J by 2 bases. Germline CDR1 reads LNHDA; CDR2 reads SQIVND (reference sequence). This CDR3 has 15 residues. CDR3 coding DNA: TGTGCCAGTAGTAAGGCTAGCGGGAACACAGATACGCAGTATTTT. It is translated as CASSKASGNTDTQYF. Together with reference TRBV19 and TRBJ2-3, the CDR3 gives the full variable domain: DGGITQSPKYLFRKEGQNVTLSCEQNLNHDAMYWYRQDPGQGLRLIYYSQIVNDFQKGDIAEGYSVSREKKESFPLTVTSAQKNPTAFYLCASSKASGNTDTQYFGPGTRLTVL.

J is TRBJ2-3 and V is TRBV7-2; TRBD1 is a possible D gene (5 bases). The V end lost 2 bases, the J end lost 1 base, and 10 bases lay between the germline ends. The CDR3 spans 15 residues. Germline CDR1 is SGHTA and CDR2 is FQGNSA. In DNA form, the CDR3 reads TGTGCCAGCAGCTTAAGGGCCAGGGGCACAGATACGCAGTATTTT. Amino acids: CASSLRARGTDTQYF.